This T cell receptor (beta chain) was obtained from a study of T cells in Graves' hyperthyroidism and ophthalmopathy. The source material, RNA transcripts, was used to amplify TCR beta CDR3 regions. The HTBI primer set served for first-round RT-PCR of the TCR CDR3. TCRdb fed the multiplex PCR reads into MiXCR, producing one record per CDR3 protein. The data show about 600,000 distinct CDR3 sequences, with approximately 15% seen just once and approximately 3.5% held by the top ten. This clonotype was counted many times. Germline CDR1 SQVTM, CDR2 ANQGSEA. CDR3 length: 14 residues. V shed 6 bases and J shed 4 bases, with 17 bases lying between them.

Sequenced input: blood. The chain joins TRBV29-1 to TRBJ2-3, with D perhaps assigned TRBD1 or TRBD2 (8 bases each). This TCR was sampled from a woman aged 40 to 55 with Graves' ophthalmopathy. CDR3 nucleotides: TGCAGCGTGGGACTAGGACAGGGCGCAGATACGCAGTATTTT. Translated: CSVGLGQGADTQYF.